The rows below give T cell receptor beta chains drawn from one sample of a study of patients and donors after allogeneic stem cell transplantation. TCRdb reprocessed the RT-PCR reads with MiXCR, giving one entry per CDR3 protein. Found here are approximately 430,000 distinct CDR3 sequences, 16% of them singletons; the top ten hold just over 7%. Sequencing was done on a sample of blood, either unsorted or a sorted T cell fraction (not recorded which). The receptors here all came from a human donor who was either an allogeneic HSCT recipient or a stem cell or donor lymphocyte infusion donor (not recorded which). It is not recorded whose cells these are; they may come from a transplant donor. CDR3s include the opening cysteine and the closing phenylalanine or tryptophan. The order of the fields is J gene, clone size, D gene, V gene, CDR3 DNA, CDR3 protein. D genes are given only for firm matches. Clone size appears in some rows only: once, few, many, or a class for an expanded clone.

TRBJ2-7 | few | TRBD1 | TRBV29-1 | TGCAGCGTTGAAGATTCGTCCGGGACAGGGCATGCCTACGAGCAGTACTTC | CSVEDSSGTGHAYEQYF
TRBJ1-2 | few | . | TRBV29-1 | TGCAGCGTTGAATACCGGGGGAAAGGCTACACCTTC | CSVEYRGKGYTF
TRBJ2-2 | few | . | TRBV15 | TGTGCCACCAGCAGAGTCCAGGGAGGAACCGGGGAGCTGTTTTTT | CATSRVQGGTGELFF
TRBJ2-3 | many | TRBD1 | TRBV7-8 | TGTGCCAGCAGCTTACCCGGGACAGGGACCACAGATACGCAGTATTTT | CASSLPGTGTTDTQYF
TRBJ1-4 | . | TRBD1 | TRBV10-3 | TGTGCCATCAGTGGTACAGGGGGGGATGAAAAACTGTTTTTT | CAISGTGGDEKLFF
TRBJ2-7 | few | TRBD1 | TRBV11-3 | TGTGCCAGCACAGGACAGGGGAGGTACGAGCAGTACTTC | CASTGQGRYEQYF
TRBJ2-5 | . | . | TRBV20-1 | TGCAGTGCTAGCAGGGCGGGGAAAGAGACCCAGTACTTC | CSASRAGKETQYF
TRBJ1-6 | . | . | TRBV6-5 | TGTGCCAGCAGTTACGATAGAAATTCACCCCTCCACTTT | CASSYDRNSPLHF
TRBJ1-1 | . | . | TRBV12-3/TRBV12-4 | TGTGCCAGCAGCCCCCATGAGAGGTGGGGTACTGAAGCTTTCTTT | CASSPHERWGTEAFF
TRBJ2-7 | . | . | TRBV7-9 | TGTGCCAGCTCTCTAGACGGGGGCGAGCAGTACTTC | CASSLDGGEQYF
TRBJ1-3 | many | . | TRBV10-3 | TGTGCCATCAGTGAGTCGGGCAGAAACACCATATATTTT | CAISESGRNTIYF
TRBJ1-3 | . | . | TRBV5-1 | TGCGCCAGCAGCTTGAGCGGGGGCAGCTCTGGAAACACCATATATTTT | CASSLSGGSSGNTIYF
TRBJ2-1 | few | TRBD1 | TRBV3-1 | TGTGCCAGCAGCCAAGAGGGACAGCCACAATACAATGAGCAGTTCTTC | CASSQEGQPQYNEQFF
TRBJ2-2 | few | TRBD2 | TRBV4-3 | TGCGCCAGCAGCCAAGATGAACTAGCGGGGGGCGCGAACACCGGGGAGCTGTTTTTT | CASSQDELAGGANTGELFF